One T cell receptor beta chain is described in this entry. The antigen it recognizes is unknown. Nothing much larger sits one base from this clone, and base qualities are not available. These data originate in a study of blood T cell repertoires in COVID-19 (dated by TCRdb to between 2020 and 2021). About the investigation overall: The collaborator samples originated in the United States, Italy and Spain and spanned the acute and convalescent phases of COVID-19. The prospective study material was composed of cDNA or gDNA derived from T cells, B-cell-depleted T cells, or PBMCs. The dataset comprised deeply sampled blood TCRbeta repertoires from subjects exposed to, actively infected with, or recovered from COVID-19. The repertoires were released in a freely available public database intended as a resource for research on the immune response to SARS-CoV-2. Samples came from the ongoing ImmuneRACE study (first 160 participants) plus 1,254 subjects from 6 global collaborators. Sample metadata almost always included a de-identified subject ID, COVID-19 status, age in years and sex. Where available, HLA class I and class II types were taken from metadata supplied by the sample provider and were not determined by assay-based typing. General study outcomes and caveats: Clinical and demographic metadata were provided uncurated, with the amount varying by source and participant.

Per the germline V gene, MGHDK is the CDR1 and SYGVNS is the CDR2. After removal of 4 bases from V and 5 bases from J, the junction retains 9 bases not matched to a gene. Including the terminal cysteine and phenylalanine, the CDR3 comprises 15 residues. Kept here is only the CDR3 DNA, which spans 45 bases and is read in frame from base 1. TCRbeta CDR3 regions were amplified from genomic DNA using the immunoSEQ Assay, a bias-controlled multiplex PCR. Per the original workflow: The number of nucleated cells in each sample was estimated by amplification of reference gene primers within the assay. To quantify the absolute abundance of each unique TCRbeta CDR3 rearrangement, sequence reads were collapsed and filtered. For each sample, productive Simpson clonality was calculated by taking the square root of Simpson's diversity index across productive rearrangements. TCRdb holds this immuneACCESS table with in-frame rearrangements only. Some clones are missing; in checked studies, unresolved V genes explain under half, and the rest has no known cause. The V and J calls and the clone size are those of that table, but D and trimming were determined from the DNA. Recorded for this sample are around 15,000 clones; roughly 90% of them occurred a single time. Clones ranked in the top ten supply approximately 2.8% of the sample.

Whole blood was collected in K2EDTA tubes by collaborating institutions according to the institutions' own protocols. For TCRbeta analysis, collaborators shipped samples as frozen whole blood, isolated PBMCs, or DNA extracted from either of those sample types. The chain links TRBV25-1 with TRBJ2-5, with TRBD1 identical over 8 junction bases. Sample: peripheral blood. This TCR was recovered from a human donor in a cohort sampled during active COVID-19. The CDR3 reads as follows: CASSGGQGVLETQYF. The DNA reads TGTGCCAGCAGTGGAGGACAGGGTGTCTTGGAGACCCAGTACTTC.